This T cell receptor (beta chain) was identified during a study of molecular identifiers for immune sequencing clone quantification. General observations from the study: Clones that had above 20 RNA copies took up over 99% of effector molecules but under 1% in naive cells.

The CDR3 sequence is 17 residues long. CDR1 is MGHRA and CDR2 is YSYEKL in the germline V gene. V lost 3 bases to trimming and J lost 0 bases; unmatched junction nucleotides: 9. TCRdb processed the PCR reads anew with MiXCR; each CDR3 protein has one entry. The sample includes about 89,000 distinct CDR3 sequences, 19% of them seen just once. This clonotype was detected ten times or more. Its antigen is undetermined. The sequence came from a human donor in good health. Some libraries in this study had Jurkat cell RNA spiked in. This rearrangement joins TRBV4-1 to TRBJ2-3; 7 bases match TRBD2. What was sequenced was naive CD8+ T cells from blood, with Jurkat cell RNA spiked in. As for subset: FACS-sorted CD8+CD4-CCR7+CD45RA+ naive T cells. CDR3 region: CASSHEDSGSSTDTQYF. As DNA, the CDR3 is TGCGCCAGCAGCCATGAAGATAGCGGGTCTAGCACAGATACGCAGTATTTT.